Listed below are T cell receptor beta chains from one sample, sequenced in a study of graft-versus-host responses after intestinal transplantation. No antigens are known for them. Produced via immunoSEQ multiplex PCR; TCRdb's table is partial and in-frame only. The sample includes about 51,000 clones, 80% to 90% of them seen just once. The source was unstimulated CD4+ T cells sorted from spleen or lymph node cells, collected before transplant. These receptors all stem from a human donor who was the organ donor for an intestinal transplant. Both conserved end residues are part of each CDR3. The order of the fields is CDR3 length, V gene, J gene, clone size, D gene, CDR3 protein, CDR3 DNA. D genes are given only for firm matches. For some rows the clone size is stated as once, few or many, or as a class when expanded; others skip it.

len: 15
v_gene: TRBV4-3
j_gene: TRBJ1-2
abundance: -
d_gene: TRBD1
CDR3aa: CASSQRGQGAYGYTF
CDR3nt: TGCGCCAGCAGCCAAAGGGGACAGGGGGCGTATGGCTACACCTTC

len: 13
v_gene: TRBV28
j_gene: TRBJ1-5
abundance: -
d_gene: -
CDR3aa: CASSSTNTQPQHF
CDR3nt: TGTGCCAGCAGTTCCACTAATACTCAGCCCCAGCATTTT

len: 16
v_gene: TRBV5-1
j_gene: TRBJ2-3
abundance: -
d_gene: TRBD2
CDR3aa: CASSPIWGGVTDTQYF
CDR3nt: TGCGCCAGCAGCCCCATTTGGGGGGGGGTCACAGATACGCAGTATTTT

len: 13
v_gene: TRBV15
j_gene: TRBJ2-7
abundance: few
d_gene: TRBD2
CDR3aa: CATSHGGKVVQYF
CDR3nt: TGTGCCACCAGCCACGGGGGGAAAGTTGTGCAGTACTTC

len: 15
v_gene: TRBV28
j_gene: TRBJ1-4
abundance: -
d_gene: TRBD1
CDR3aa: CASSFPTGGNEKLFF
CDR3nt: TGTGCCAGCAGTTTCCCGACAGGGGGCAACGAAAAACTGTTTTTT

len: 15
v_gene: TRBV5-1
j_gene: TRBJ2-7
abundance: -
d_gene: TRBD2
CDR3aa: CASSWNSGAWYEQYF
CDR3nt: TGCGCCAGCAGCTGGAATAGCGGGGCGTGGTACGAGCAGTACTTC

len: 13
v_gene: TRBV6-6
j_gene: TRBJ2-3
abundance: -
d_gene: -
CDR3aa: CASVTGITDTQYF
CDR3nt: TGTGCCAGCGTCACAGGCATCACAGATACGCAGTATTTT

len: 15
v_gene: TRBV7-2
j_gene: TRBJ2-7
abundance: -
d_gene: -
CDR3aa: CASSLFAGNPYEQYF
CDR3nt: TGTGCCAGCAGCTTATTCGCCGGGAACCCTTACGAGCAGTACTTC

len: 13
v_gene: TRBV29-1
j_gene: TRBJ1-1
abundance: -
d_gene: TRBD1
CDR3aa: CSVSRGRNTEAFF
CDR3nt: TGCAGCGTAAGCAGGGGGCGGAACACTGAAGCTTTCTTT

len: 15
v_gene: TRBV7-9
j_gene: TRBJ2-2
abundance: -
d_gene: -
CDR3aa: CASSTRNGGTGELFF
CDR3nt: TGTGCCAGCAGCACCCGGAATGGCGGCACCGGGGAGCTGTTTTTT

len: 16
v_gene: TRBV28
j_gene: TRBJ2-3
abundance: -
d_gene: -
CDR3aa: CASRGGEGPSTDTQYF
CDR3nt: TGTGCCAGCAGGGGGGGAGAAGGGCCCAGCACAGATACGCAGTATTTT

len: 14
v_gene: TRBV5-1
j_gene: TRBJ1-5
abundance: -
d_gene: TRBD1
CDR3aa: CASSDGQADQPQHF
CDR3nt: TGCGCCAGCAGCGACGGACAGGCAGATCAGCCCCAGCATTTT

len: 15
v_gene: TRBV4-2
j_gene: TRBJ2-7
abundance: few
d_gene: TRBD1
CDR3aa: CASRRTGQGNLQQYF
CDR3nt: TGTGCCAGCAGACGTACGGGACAGGGTAATCTGCAGCAGTACTTC

len: 12
v_gene: TRBV6-4
j_gene: TRBJ2-5
abundance: -
d_gene: TRBD1
CDR3aa: CAGQGRVETQYF
CDR3nt: TGTGCCGGACAGGGGAGGGTAGAGACCCAGTACTTC

len: 15
v_gene: TRBV19
j_gene: TRBJ1-2
abundance: -
d_gene: TRBD1
CDR3aa: CASSIPYGTGYGYTF
CDR3nt: TGTGCCAGTAGTATCCCCTACGGGACAGGCTATGGCTACACCTTC

len: 14
v_gene: TRBV30
j_gene: TRBJ1-4
abundance: -
d_gene: TRBD1
CDR3aa: CAWNRRDRGEKLFF
CDR3nt: TGTGCCTGGAATCGCCGGGACAGGGGTGAAAAACTGTTTTTT

len: 14
v_gene: TRBV5-4
j_gene: TRBJ2-2
abundance: -
d_gene: -
CDR3aa: CASSPWEATGELFF
CDR3nt: TGTGCCAGCAGCCCGTGGGAGGCCACCGGGGAGCTGTTTTTT

len: 14
v_gene: TRBV5-1
j_gene: TRBJ2-1
abundance: -
d_gene: -
CDR3aa: CASSLRQGNNEQFF
CDR3nt: TGCGCCAGCAGCTTGAGGCAGGGGAACAATGAGCAGTTCTTC

len: 15
v_gene: TRBV6-5
j_gene: TRBJ1-4
abundance: -
d_gene: TRBD1
CDR3aa: CASSYGQGISEKLFF
CDR3nt: TGTGCCAGCAGTTACGGACAGGGGATTAGTGAAAAACTGTTTTTT

len: 16
v_gene: TRBV28
j_gene: TRBJ1-4
abundance: -
d_gene: TRBD1
CDR3aa: CASASPGTGLNEKLFF
CDR3nt: TGTGCCAGCGCATCCCCCGGGACAGGGCTTAATGAAAAACTGTTTTTT

len: 14
v_gene: TRBV30
j_gene: TRBJ1-4
abundance: -
d_gene: TRBD1
CDR3aa: CAWGPQGTNEKLFF
CDR3nt: TGTGCCTGGGGACCACAGGGGACTAATGAAAAACTGTTTTTT

len: 13
v_gene: TRBV7-9
j_gene: TRBJ1-1
abundance: few
d_gene: -
CDR3aa: CASSLGAGAEAFF
CDR3nt: TGTGCCAGCAGCTTAGGGGCAGGGGCTGAAGCTTTCTTT

len: 16
v_gene: TRBV5-1
j_gene: TRBJ2-1
abundance: -
d_gene: TRBD2
CDR3aa: CASSRRTSSISDEQFF
CDR3nt: TGCGCCAGCAGCCGGAGGACTAGTTCAATCAGCGATGAGCAGTTCTTC

len: 14
v_gene: TRBV30
j_gene: TRBJ2-7
abundance: -
d_gene: TRBD2
CDR3aa: CAWSVQGLAWEQYF
CDR3nt: TGTGCCTGGAGTGTACAAGGACTAGCGTGGGAGCAGTACTTC

len: 16
v_gene: TRBV4-2
j_gene: TRBJ2-2
abundance: -
d_gene: -
CDR3aa: CASSQGNRENTGELFF
CDR3nt: TGTGCCAGCAGCCAAGGAAACAGGGAGAACACCGGGGAGCTGTTTTTT

len: 15
v_gene: TRBV7-7
j_gene: TRBJ2-5
abundance: -
d_gene: -
CDR3aa: CASSLGRQVGETQYF
CDR3nt: TGTGCTAGCAGCTTAGGCCGACAGGTCGGAGAGACCCAGTACTTC

len: 18
v_gene: TRBV7-2
j_gene: TRBJ1-2
abundance: -
d_gene: TRBD1
CDR3aa: CAITGPNRGTGDNYGYTF
CDR3nt: TGTGCCATCACCGGCCCTAACCGGGGGACAGGAGATAACTATGGCTACACCTTC

len: 11
v_gene: TRBV19
j_gene: TRBJ2-3
abundance: -
d_gene: -
CDR3aa: CASSNGDTQYF
CDR3nt: TGTGCCAGTAGTAACGGAGATACGCAGTATTTT

len: 13
v_gene: TRBV30
j_gene: TRBJ2-2
abundance: -
d_gene: -
CDR3aa: CAWRAGYTGELFF
CDR3nt: TGTGCCTGGAGAGCAGGGTACACCGGGGAGCTGTTTTTT

len: 14
v_gene: TRBV25-1
j_gene: TRBJ2-7
abundance: -
d_gene: -
CDR3aa: CASSEFSRVYEQYF
CDR3nt: TGTGCCAGCAGTGAATTTAGTCGGGTCTACGAGCAGTACTTC

len: 17
v_gene: TRBV30
j_gene: TRBJ2-1
abundance: -
d_gene: TRBD1
CDR3aa: CAWSVSLTGSTYNEQFF
CDR3nt: TGTGCCTGGAGTGTATCATTGACAGGGTCAACCTACAATGAGCAGTTCTTC

len: 16
v_gene: TRBV28
j_gene: TRBJ2-2
abundance: -
d_gene: TRBD2
CDR3aa: CASSFLAGVGTGELFF
CDR3nt: TGTGCCAGCAGTTTTCTAGCGGGAGTTGGCACCGGGGAGCTGTTTTTT

len: 13
v_gene: TRBV10-3
j_gene: TRBJ2-1
abundance: -
d_gene: -
CDR3aa: CAISDRGLNEQFF
CDR3nt: TGTGCCATCAGTGACAGAGGGTTAAATGAGCAGTTCTTC

len: 16
v_gene: TRBV6-5
j_gene: TRBJ2-1
abundance: -
d_gene: TRBD2
CDR3aa: CASSSETSGIVNEQFF
CDR3nt: TGTGCCAGCAGTTCCGAGACTAGCGGGATTGTCAATGAGCAGTTCTTC

len: 13
v_gene: TRBV9
j_gene: TRBJ2-7
abundance: -
d_gene: TRBD2
CDR3aa: CASSRLAGNEQYF
CDR3nt: TGTGCCAGCAGTAGGCTAGCGGGAAACGAGCAGTACTTC

len: 14
v_gene: TRBV2
j_gene: TRBJ1-4
abundance: -
d_gene: TRBD1
CDR3aa: CASSPGGRREKLFF
CDR3nt: TGTGCCAGCAGTCCAGGGGGCCGTAGGGAAAAACTGTTTTTT

len: 14
v_gene: TRBV19
j_gene: TRBJ1-1
abundance: -
d_gene: TRBD1
CDR3aa: CASSAGGMNTEAFF
CDR3nt: TGTGCCAGTAGTGCAGGGGGGATGAACACTGAAGCTTTCTTT

len: 15
v_gene: TRBV7-6
j_gene: TRBJ2-7
abundance: -
d_gene: TRBD2
CDR3aa: CASRSQPSGTYEQYF
CDR3nt: TGTGCCAGCAGGTCACAGCCTAGCGGGACCTACGAGCAGTACTTC

len: 16
v_gene: TRBV9
j_gene: TRBJ2-3
abundance: -
d_gene: TRBD1
CDR3aa: CASSVAGQGAMDTQYF
CDR3nt: TGTGCCAGCAGCGTAGCCGGACAGGGGGCTATGGATACGCAGTATTTT

len: 12
v_gene: TRBV6-5
j_gene: TRBJ1-2
abundance: -
d_gene: TRBD1
CDR3aa: CASSSTGVGYTF
CDR3nt: TGTGCCAGCAGTTCCACAGGGGTTGGCTACACCTTC

len: 14
v_gene: TRBV11-2
j_gene: TRBJ2-7
abundance: -
d_gene: -
CDR3aa: CASRRSTGDYEQYF
CDR3nt: TGTGCCAGCCGCCGGTCGACTGGAGACTACGAGCAGTACTTC

len: 14
v_gene: TRBV7-3
j_gene: TRBJ2-7
abundance: -
d_gene: -
CDR3aa: CASSRTGSRYEQYF
CDR3nt: TGTGCCAGCAGCCGAACAGGGTCCCGCTACGAGCAGTACTTC

len: 18
v_gene: TRBV7-2
j_gene: TRBJ2-7
abundance: once
d_gene: TRBD2
CDR3aa: CASSPRTSGRPFSYEQYF
CDR3nt: TGTGCCAGCAGCCCGAGGACTAGCGGGAGGCCGTTTTCCTACGAGCAGTACTTC

len: 13
v_gene: TRBV27
j_gene: TRBJ1-2
abundance: once
d_gene: TRBD1
CDR3aa: CASRGTGRYGYTF
CDR3nt: TGTGCCAGCAGGGGGACAGGGAGGTATGGCTACACCTTC

len: 12
v_gene: TRBV6-1
j_gene: TRBJ1-2
abundance: medium-sized
d_gene: -
CDR3aa: CASSEQSYGYTF
CDR3nt: TGTGCCAGCAGTGAGCAGTCCTATGGCTACACCTTC

len: 15
v_gene: TRBV7-9
j_gene: TRBJ2-1
abundance: -
d_gene: -
CDR3aa: CASSRDGGGRNEQFF
CDR3nt: TGTGCCAGCAGCCGAGACGGGGGTGGCCGGAATGAGCAGTTCTTC

len: 11
v_gene: TRBV23-1
j_gene: TRBJ1-1
abundance: -
d_gene: TRBD1
CDR3aa: CASRGQGRAFF
CDR3nt: TGCGCCAGCAGGGGACAGGGGAGGGCTTTCTTT

len: 16
v_gene: TRBV2
j_gene: TRBJ1-1
abundance: -
d_gene: -
CDR3aa: CASSVIAGRLNTEAFF
CDR3nt: TGTGCCAGCAGTGTCATTGCGGGACGGTTGAACACTGAAGCTTTCTTT

len: 14
v_gene: TRBV28
j_gene: TRBJ2-7
abundance: -
d_gene: -
CDR3aa: CASSLGRDSYEQYF
CDR3nt: TGTGCCAGCAGTTTAGGGCGGGACTCCTACGAGCAGTACTTC

len: 14
v_gene: TRBV5-5
j_gene: TRBJ2-7
abundance: -
d_gene: TRBD2
CDR3aa: CASSLGLAGDEQYF
CDR3nt: TGTGCCAGCAGCTTGGGACTAGCGGGAGACGAGCAGTACTTC

len: 11
v_gene: TRBV7-2
j_gene: TRBJ2-1
abundance: -
d_gene: -
CDR3aa: CASSPADKQFF
CDR3nt: TGTGCCAGCAGCCCCGCGGACAAACAGTTCTTC

len: 15
v_gene: TRBV11-3
j_gene: TRBJ2-3
abundance: few
d_gene: TRBD1
CDR3aa: CASSLDRGDTDTQYF
CDR3nt: TGTGCCAGCAGCCTGGACAGGGGAGACACAGATACGCAGTATTTT

len: 15
v_gene: TRBV5-8
j_gene: TRBJ2-3
abundance: once
d_gene: -
CDR3aa: CASSRRTVSTDTQYF
CDR3nt: TGTGCCAGCAGCCGAAGGACTGTTAGCACAGATACGCAGTATTTT